This T cell receptor (beta chain) was identified in a study of blood T cell repertoires in COVID-19. Study-wide context: The origin of the acute and convalescent COVID-19 samples was the United States, Italy and Spain. The analysed material was cDNA or gDNA that came from T cells, B-cell-depleted T cells, or PBMCs.

TCRdb keeps only in-frame clones here, not all; method: immunoSEQ multiplex PCR. The data show approximately 290,000 clones, with approximately 83% seen just once and approximately 4.2% held by the top ten. CDR1 and CDR2 (germline): SGHTA, FQGNSA. V lost 4 bases, J lost 3 bases, and 10 bases lay in between. The CDR3 is 14 amino acids. Ages ranged from about 18 to 89 years, with residence in some 25 US areas. Recovered Cohort 3 donors showed two negative PCRs, clearance, or symptom resolution. What was sequenced was PBMCs or T cells enriched from blood (not recorded which). The chain combines TRBV7-2 with TRBJ1-3; D is possibly TRBD1 (6 bases). This TCR was sampled from a woman aged 25 to 39 who had recovered from COVID-19. The CDR3 sequence is CASSSGQFGNTIYF. In DNA, the CDR3 is TGTGCCAGCAGCTCAGGACAGTTTGGAAACACCATATATTTT.